Shown below are 18 T cell receptor beta chains from a single sample sequenced in a study of T cells in pancreatic ductal adenocarcinoma. Repertoires were generated with immunoSEQ multiplex PCR, while TCRdb's copy carries only in-frame clones and drops some. Among more than 85,000 clones listed, over 90% were seen once. Surgery without prior neoadjuvant therapy was the treatment of the selected pancreatic ductal adenocarcinoma patients. The sample comprised PBMCs. Receptor source: a human donor with pancreatic ductal adenocarcinoma.

V gene TRBV4-1 combines with J gene TRBJ2-7; possibly TRBD1 for D (5 bases). Trimming shortened V by 8 bases and J by 2 bases, and 19 bases separated the two germline ends. This CDR3 spans 15 amino acids. CDR1 is MGHRA, CDR2 YSYEKL, per germline. The CDR3 here is CASSARTDSPYEQYF. CDR3 sequence (DNA): TGCGCCAGCTCTGCACGAACAGACAGCCCCTACGAGCAGTACTTC.

The J gene is TRBJ2-3, the V gene TRBV5-1; 9 nucleotides agree with TRBD2. Per the germline V gene, CDR1 is SGHRS and CDR2 is YFSETQ. The CDR3 length is 17 residues. Trimming took 6 bases from V and 4 from J; bases not matched to a gene: 15. CDR3 coding DNA: TGCGCCAGCAAGCTTGTGATAGCGGGAGATCTATCAGATACGCAGTATTTT. Its translation is CASKLVIAGDLSDTQYF.

The chain links TRBV7-2 to TRBJ2-7; TRBD2 agrees at 8 bases. The V segment lost 1 base and the J segment 3 bases; nucleotides outside the gene matches: 5. The CDR3 sequence is 15 residues long. Germline V gene data show CDR1 as SGHTA and CDR2 as FQGNSA. CDR3 loop: CASSLDAGGNYEQYF. The CDR3 bases are TGTGCCAGCAGCTTAGACGCGGGAGGAAACTACGAGCAGTACTTC. The variable domain in full, with the rest retrieved from reference TRBV7-2 and TRBJ2-7, is GAGVSQSPSNKVTEKGKDVELRCDPISGHTALYWYRQSLGQGLEFLIYFQGNSAPDKSGLPSDRFSAERTGGSVSTLTIQRTQQEDSAVYLCASSLDAGGNYEQYFGPGTRLTVT.

This rearrangement joins TRBV18 to TRBJ1-2; tentative D call: TRBD1 (5 bases). Trimming stripped 3 bases from V and 1 base from J, with 9 bases between. Germline CDR1 KGHSH, CDR2 LQKENI. The CDR3 sequence is 14 residues long. CDR3 nucleotide sequence: TGTGCCAGCTCACCGGGGCAGAATAACTATGGCTACACCTTC. Its protein product is CASSPGQNNYGYTF.

The chain carries TRBV7-9 and TRBJ2-4; a possible D gene is TRBD1 (6 bases). V lost 4 bases to trimming and J lost 8 bases, with 9 bases between them. CDR1 and CDR2 from the germline V gene are SEHNR and FQNEAQ (reference sequence). The CDR3 consists of 12 residues. The CDR3 region is CASSSQGHIQYF. The CDR3 DNA is TGTGCCAGCAGCTCGCAGGGGCACATTCAGTACTTC.

The chain uses TRBV5-1 and TRBJ2-3; 12 nucleotides align to TRBD2. Trimming removed 7 bases from V and 3 bases from J; junction bases left unmatched: 9. The CDR3 has 16 residues. Germline loops: CDR1 SGHRS, CDR2 YFSETQ. In nucleotides, the CDR3 is TGCGCCAGCGGGGCTAGCGGGAGGGGTGTGACAGATACGCAGTATTTT. Amino acid sequence: CASGASGRGVTDTQYF.

The chain joins TRBV28 to TRBJ2-7; D perhaps matches TRBD2 (6 bases). The CDR3 is 14 residues long. V dropped 7 bases and J dropped 4 bases, with 17 bases sitting between them. Germline V lookup: CDR1 MDHEN, CDR2 SYDVKM. The CDR3 loop is CASNPTSGIYEQYF. The CDR3 DNA reads TGTGCCAGCAACCCGACTAGTGGGATATACGAGCAGTACTTC.

This chain joins TRBV2 and TRBJ1-1; 11 bases are shared with TRBD1. The V gene's germline CDR1 is SNHLY and CDR2 FYNNEI. The trim removed 5 bases at V and 4 bases at J, leaving 6 bases unmatched. The CDR3 loop spans 15 amino acids. The CDR3 here is CASSKDRGRVTEAFF. In nucleotides, the CDR3 is TGTGCCAGCAGTAAGGACAGGGGGCGCGTCACTGAAGCTTTCTTT.

This rearrangement joins TRBV7-2 to TRBJ1-5; D not resolved. V lost 1 base and J 6 bases, leaving 7 bases between the germline ends. CDR1 is SGHTA and CDR2 is FQGNSA in the germline V gene. This CDR3 is built from 13 residues. CDR3 residues: CASSLVIAQPQHF. In DNA form, the CDR3 reads TGTGCCAGCAGCTTAGTAATAGCTCAGCCCCAGCATTTT.

The gene calls are TRBV5-1 and TRBJ2-1, with TRBD2 matching over 9 bases. CDR1 and CDR2 (germline): SGHRS, YFSETQ. The CDR3 length is 18 residues. V trimming: 4 bases; J trimming: 2 bases; junction bases outside the gene matches: 13. In DNA form, the CDR3 reads TGCGCCAGCAGCCTATACCGCGGGGGGGGTAATACCTACAATGAGCAGTTCTTC. It codes for CASSLYRGGGNTYNEQFF.

V usage is TRBV9 and J usage is TRBJ2-1; TRBD2 matches 9 bases. CDR3 length: 15 amino acids. Germline trimming cut 0 bases from V and 7 bases from J; bases unmatched to any gene: 5. Germline V gene lookup returns CDR1 SGDLS and CDR2 YYNGEE. CDR3 bases: TGTGCCAGCAGCGTAGGACTAGCGGATAGGAATGAGCAGTTCTTC. This sequence encodes CASSVGLADRNEQFF.

V is TRBV5-4 and J is TRBJ2-7; no reliable D call. Germline loops: CDR1 SGHNT, CDR2 YYREEE (reference sequence). Between the trimmed V and J ends, which lost 0 bases and 5 bases, there was a span of 12 bases. CDR3 size: 14 residues. CDR3 protein: CASSLDLAAHEQYF. Here the CDR3 DNA reads TGTGCCAGCAGCTTGGACCTCGCTGCGCACGAGCAGTACTTC. Drawing the rest from reference TRBV5-4 and TRBJ2-7, the complete variable domain is ETGVTQSPTHLIKTRGQQVTLRCSSQSGHNTVSWYQQALGQGPQFIFQYYREEENGRGNFPPRFSGLQFPNYSSELNVNALELDDSALYLCASSLDLAAHEQYFGPGTRLTVT.

V gene TRBV6-1 combines with J gene TRBJ2-7, with 7 bases lining up with TRBD1. The germline V gene has CDR1 MNHNS and CDR2 SASEGT. The ends lost 5 bases at V and 5 bases at J; junction bases unmatched: 9. This CDR3 has 14 amino acids. In nucleotides, the CDR3 is TGTGCCAGCAGTTCTGTACGAGGGGGCAACGAGCAGTACTTC. It translates to CASSSVRGGNEQYF.

This CDR3 reads CASRVAGGSYNEQFF. The DNA for the CDR3 is TGTGCCAGCAGGGTAGCGGGAGGGTCCTACAATGAGCAGTTCTTC. This chain links TRBV6-1 with TRBJ2-1; 11 bases fit TRBD2. The junction had 2 bases not matched to a gene; V was cut back by 6 bases and J by 1 base. Germline V lookup: CDR1 MNHNS, CDR2 SASEGT. This CDR3 comprises 15 residues.

The V call is TRBV6-6, the J call TRBJ1-4, with TRBD1 matching over 10 bases. In germline, CDR1 is MNHNY, CDR2 SVGAGI (reference sequence). V shed 6 bases, J shed 5 bases, and the junction held 9 bases outside the gene matches. The CDR3 loop spans 16 amino acids. This chain's CDR3 is CASRRTGGSVNEKLFF. CDR3 sequence (DNA): TGTGCCAGCAGACGGACAGGGGGTTCGGTCAATGAAAAACTGTTTTTT.

The V and J genes are TRBV9 and TRBJ1-2; 7 bases align to TRBD1. CDR1 is SGDLS and CDR2 is YYNGEE in the germline V gene. V was pared by 3 bases and J by 3 bases, with 14 bases of the junction left unmatched. The CDR3 length is 17 residues. The CDR3 is CASSAQQGRTPYYGYTF. Written as DNA, the CDR3 is TGTGCCAGCAGCGCCCAACAGGGGCGAACGCCCTACTATGGCTACACCTTC.

The chain is built from TRBV6-1 and TRBJ1-2; 10 bases line up with TRBD1. Trimming removed 0 bases from V and 6 bases from J; junction bases left unmatched: 7. Per germline, CDR1 MNHNS and CDR2 SASEGT. The length of the CDR3 is 16 residues. The CDR3 loop reads CASSEAGDRGRDGYTF. CDR3 nucleotides: TGTGCCAGCAGTGAAGCGGGGGACAGGGGCCGGGATGGCTACACCTTC.

On this clone itself: Within the sample, other DNA sequences also encode this same CDR3. The CDR3 spells CASSSTSGSQETQYF. The CDR3 DNA reads TGTGCCAGCAGCAGTACTAGCGGGAGCCAAGAGACCCAGTACTTC. The rearrangement uses TRBV7-7 and TRBJ2-5; 11 bases map to TRBD2. The germline CDR1 and CDR2 sequences are SSHAT and FNYEAQ (reference sequence). Germline trimming cut 5 bases from V and 1 base from J; bases unmatched to any gene: 3. CDR3 size: 15 residues.